This T cell receptor beta chain was captured by sequencing in a study of T cells in Graves' hyperthyroidism and ophthalmopathy. Findings and limits, study-wide: Most clonotypes expanded in thyroid above 0.001 were likewise present in blood.

Amplification of TCR beta CDR3 regions used RNA as the template. HTBI primers drove first-round RT-PCR of the TCR CDR3. Using its own MiXCR run on the multiplex PCR reads, TCRdb lists one record per CDR3 protein. The sample consists of around 390,000 distinct CDR3 sequences, around 15% of them appearing once. The CDR3 sequence is 14 residues long. Germline V gene lookup returns CDR1 MNHGY and CDR2 SVAAGI. As concerns this clonotype: Antigen: not known. Germline and junction disagree at one end, which may indicate a read error.

It was uncontrolled infection, other autoimmune disease, pregnancy or lactation that excluded patients. J is TRBJ2-1 and V is TRBV6-9; 7 bases are a match to TRBD2. Sequencing was done on a sample of blood. The sequence derives from a woman aged 25 to 45 with Graves' ophthalmopathy. CDR3 in amino acids: CASSLGGIINKQFF. DNA for the CDR3: TGTGCCAGCAGTTTGGGGGGGATAATCAATAAGCAGTTCTTC.